One and the same sample provided the 9 T cell receptor beta chains below, sequenced in a study of type 1 regulatory T cells. No antigens are known for them. TCRdb re-called the reads with MiXCR, one entry per CDR3 protein. The sample records about 62,000 distinct CDR3 sequences, approximately 67% being singletons. Source material: cultured non-Tr1 T cells, either the whole culture or a sorted T cell fraction (not recorded which). These TCRs come from a human donor in good health.

This clonotype was found a few times. The rearrangement links TRBV7-2 to TRBJ2-5, with 8 bases identical to TRBD2. The CDR3 loop spans 16 amino acids. Per germline, CDR1 SGHTA and CDR2 FQGNSA. With V trimmed by 2 bases and J by 5 bases, 10 bases remained unmatched. CDR3 loop: CASSLIKAGGLETQYF. The CDR3 DNA is TGTGCCAGCAGCTTAATAAAGGCGGGAGGTTTGGAGACCCAGTACTTC.

The gene calls are TRBV2 and TRBJ1-2, with D hard to call. Germline CDR1 SNHLY, CDR2 FYNNEI. V was trimmed by 1 base and J by 0 bases, leaving 9 bases between them. The CDR3 runs to 15 residues. The CDR3 loop is CASSEVLYSNYGYTF. CDR3 coding DNA: TGTGCCAGCAGTGAAGTACTCTATTCTAACTATGGCTACACCTTC.

Notes on this clonotype: The junction does not match germline at one end; this may be a read error. This chain joins TRBV7-6 and TRBJ2-1; D gene ambiguous. The CDR3 consists of 14 residues. Looked up from germline, CDR1 is SGHVS and CDR2 is FNYEAQ. The chain's CDR3 is CASGLWVGYNEQFF. CDR3 DNA: TGTGCCAGCGGCTTATGGGTGGGCTACAATGAGCAGTTCTTC. The variable domain in full, completed from reference TRBV7-6 and TRBJ2-1, reads GAGVSQSPRYKVTKRGQDVALRCDPISGHVSLYWYRQALGQGPEFLTYFNYEAQQDKSGLPNDRFSAERPEGSISTLTIQRTEQRDSAMYRCASGLWVGYNEQFFGPGTRLTVL.

The J gene is TRBJ2-5, the V gene TRBV15; a possible D gene is TRBD1 (5 bases). CDR1 and CDR2 from the germline V gene are LNHNV and YYDKDF (reference sequence). This CDR3 contains 13 residues. V shed 2 bases and J shed 5 bases, with 9 bases lying between them. The CDR3 protein is CATSRQGRETQYF. The CDR3 coding sequence is TGTGCCACCAGCAGACAGGGTCGGGAGACCCAGTACTTC. Combining the CDR3 with reference TRBV15 and TRBJ2-5 gives the whole variable domain DAMVIQNPRYQVTQFGKPVTLSCSQTLNHNVMYWYQQKSSQAPKLLFHYYDKDFNNEADTPDNFQSRRPNTSFCFLDIRSPGLGDTAMYLCATSRQGRETQYFGPGTRLLVL.

The J gene is TRBJ2-2, the V gene TRBV7-8; a possible D gene is TRBD2 (5 bases). In germline, CDR1 is SGHVS, CDR2 FQNEAQ. The CDR3 consists of 17 residues. Trimming took off 2 bases at V and 5 bases at J, with 18 bases between the two ends. CDR3 sequence reads: CASSLRDQRIMTGELFF. CDR3 DNA: TGTGCCAGCAGCTTACGGGATCAAAGGATTATGACCGGGGAGCTGTTTTTT.

This clonotype was seen a handful of times. CDR3 sequence (DNA): TGCAGTGCTAGAGATTCTTGGGCTCGTGGCTACACCTTC. It encodes CSARDSWARGYTF. The chain is built from TRBV20-1 and TRBJ1-2; D remains ambiguous. V was cut by 0 bases and J by 7 bases, with 12 bases left in between. Germline V gene data show CDR1 as DFQATT and CDR2 as SNEGSKA (reference sequence). The CDR3 has 13 residues.

There are a few counts of this clonotype. CDR3 nucleotides: TGTGCCAGCAGCGCCCCGGGCCAAGGGGAGACCCAGTACTTC. It yields the protein CASSAPGQGETQYF. The chain couples TRBV7-2 to TRBJ2-5; no firm D call. The germline V and J ends were trimmed by 5 bases and 5 bases, with 15 bases remaining between them. Germline V gene data show CDR1 as SGHTA and CDR2 as FQGNSA. This CDR3 is built from 14 residues.

The sample holds one count of this clonotype. This chain connects TRBV20-1 to TRBJ1-3, with D perhaps TRBD1 (5 bases). Germline assignment: CDR1 DFQATT and CDR2 SNEGSKA (reference sequence). Trimming shortened V by 3 bases and J by 3 bases, and 15 bases separated the two germline ends. This CDR3 comprises 15 residues. The CDR3 region has the DNA TGCAGTGCTAGTATTCCAGGGTCCGGTGGAAACACCATATATTTT. It is translated as CSASIPGSGGNTIYF.

This clonotype has only a few counts. The V and J genes are TRBV5-4 and TRBJ2-3; 9 bases map to TRBD2. CDR1 SGHNT and CDR2 YYREEE come from the germline V gene (reference sequence). The V and J ends lost 4 bases and 4 bases, in that order; junction bases with no gene match: 10. This CDR3 region has 16 residues. CDR3: CASSPGGGRAADTQYF. In nucleotides, the CDR3 is TGTGCCAGCAGCCCGGGCGGCGGGAGGGCCGCAGATACGCAGTATTTT.